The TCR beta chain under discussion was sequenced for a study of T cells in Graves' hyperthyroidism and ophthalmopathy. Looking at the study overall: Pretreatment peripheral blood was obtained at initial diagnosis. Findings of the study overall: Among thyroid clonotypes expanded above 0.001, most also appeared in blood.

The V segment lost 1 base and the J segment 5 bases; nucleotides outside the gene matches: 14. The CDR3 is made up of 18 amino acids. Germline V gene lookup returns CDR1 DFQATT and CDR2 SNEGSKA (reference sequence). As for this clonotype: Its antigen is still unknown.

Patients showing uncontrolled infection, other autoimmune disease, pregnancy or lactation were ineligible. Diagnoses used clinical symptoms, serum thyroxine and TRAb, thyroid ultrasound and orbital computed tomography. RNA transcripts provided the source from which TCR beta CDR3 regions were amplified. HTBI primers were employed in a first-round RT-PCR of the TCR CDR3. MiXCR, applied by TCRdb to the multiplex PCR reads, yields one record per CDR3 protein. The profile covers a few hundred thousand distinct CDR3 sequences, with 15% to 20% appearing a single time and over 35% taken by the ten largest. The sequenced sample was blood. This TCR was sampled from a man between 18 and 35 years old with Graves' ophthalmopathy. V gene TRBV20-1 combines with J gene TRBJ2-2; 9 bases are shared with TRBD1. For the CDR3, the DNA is TGCAGTGCTAGAGGATATACCGGGACAGGGATAGTTACCGGGGAGCTGTTTTTT. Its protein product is CSARGYTGTGIVTGELFF.